The 27 T cell receptor beta chains reported below all come from one sample, sequenced in a study of blood T cell repertoires in COVID-19 (TCRdb year 2020). The library was produced with the immunoSEQ multiplex PCR assay. Drawn from immuneACCESS, this table holds only the in-frame rearrangements with V and J called that TCRdb kept. Clones are partly lost; checked studies trace under half to an unresolved V gene and leave the rest unexplained. This sample is represented by about 63,000 clones; 79% of them were singletons. 32% of the sample comes from the top ten. The sequenced sample was peripheral blood. Receptors originate from a human donor in a cohort sampled during active COVID-19.

This clone was observed a few times. The CDR3 protein is CASRLAGGLFGTDTQYF. The CDR3 nucleotides read TGTGCCAGCAGGCTAGCGGGAGGGCTCTTTGGCACAGATACGCAGTATTTT. The chain has TRBV28 and TRBJ2-3; 12 bases align to TRBD2. The V gene end was trimmed by 6 bases and the J gene end by 1 base; junction bases not matched to a gene: 8. Germline assignment: CDR1 MDHEN and CDR2 SYDVKM. The CDR3 totals 17 residues. The whole variable domain, filled in from reference TRBV28 and TRBJ2-3, reads DVKVTQSSRYLVKRTGEKVFLECVQDMDHENMFWYRQDPGLGLRLIYFSYDVKMKEKGDIPEGYSVSREKKERFSLILESASTNQTSMYLCASRLAGGLFGTDTQYFGPGTRLTVL.

The chain combines TRBV5-1 with TRBJ1-6; perhaps TRBD1 as D (6 bases). CDR1 is SGHRS and CDR2 is YFSETQ in the germline V gene. This CDR3 comprises 16 residues. The V gene lost 0 bases and the J gene lost 14 bases, with 21 bases spanning the gap. CDR3 sequence reads: CASSLGGRGPMGALHF. CDR3 in DNA: TGCGCCAGCAGCTTGGGCGGCAGGGGCCCGATGGGGGCCCTCCACTTT.

The rearrangement joins TRBV15 to TRBJ1-4, with 7 nucleotides matching TRBD1. This CDR3 has 12 amino acids. CDR1 is LNHNV and CDR2 is YYDKDF in the germline V gene (reference sequence). V was clipped by 0 bases and J by 15 bases; unmatched bases: 4. The chain's CDR3 is CATSRDVQGVFF. For the CDR3, the DNA is TGTGCCACCAGCAGAGATGTTCAGGGGGTGTTTTTT.

The gene calls are TRBV7-2 and TRBJ2-5; 11 bases agree with TRBD2. The germline V gene encodes CDR1 SGHTA and CDR2 FQGNSA. Germline trimming cut 5 bases from V and 0 bases from J; bases unmatched to any gene: 5. The CDR3 loop spans 16 amino acids. The CDR3 protein is CASSGTSGSDQETQYF. In DNA, the CDR3 is TGTGCCAGCAGCGGAACTAGCGGGAGCGACCAAGAGACCCAGTACTTC. The full variable domain, in which reference TRBV7-2 and TRBJ2-5 provide the parts outside the CDR3, is GAGVSQSPSNKVTEKGKDVELRCDPISGHTALYWYRQSLGQGLEFLIYFQGNSAPDKSGLPSDRFSAERTGGSVSTLTIQRTQQEDSAVYLCASSGTSGSDQETQYFGPGTRLLVL.

This rearrangement joins TRBV20-1 to TRBJ1-2; D remains unclear. The CDR3 is made up of 11 amino acids. Germline V gene data show CDR1 as DFQATT and CDR2 as SNEGSKA (reference sequence). The ends were cut back, 3 bases at V and 6 bases at J, with 8 bases in the middle. In DNA form, the CDR3 reads TGCAGTGCTAGGGCCGTTCATGGCTACACCTTC. Translation gives CSARAVHGYTF.

This chain uses TRBV27 with TRBJ2-3; TRBD1 matches at 8 bases. CDR1 MNHEY and CDR2 SMNVEV come from the germline V gene (reference sequence). The V gene end was trimmed by 1 base and the J gene end by 7 bases; junction bases not matched to a gene: 10. The CDR3 is 16 amino acids. CDR3 nucleotides: TGTGCCAGCAGTTTATGGGTACAGGGGGGCATGTATACGCAGTATTTT. Translation: CASSLWVQGGMYTQYF.

The rearrangement links TRBV7-2 to TRBJ2-1, with 13 bases identical to TRBD2. J was trimmed by 7 bases and V by 4 bases; bases with no gene match: 7. The CDR3 totals 16 residues. Germline V gene sequence: CDR1 SGHTA, CDR2 FQGNSA. The CDR3 protein is CASSSTRLAGGNEQFF. Here the CDR3 DNA reads TGTGCCAGCAGCTCCACCCGACTAGCGGGAGGAAATGAGCAGTTCTTC.

This clone was seen just once. V gene TRBV7-2 combines with J gene TRBJ2-5; D remains ambiguous. The CDR3 runs 15 residues. Germline V gene sequence: CDR1 SGHTA, CDR2 FQGNSA. Trimming removed 0 bases at V and 4 bases at J, with 12 bases between. The CDR3 sequence: CASSLAAVLSETQYF. The CDR3 DNA follows: TGTGCCAGCAGCTTAGCCGCAGTCCTGTCAGAGACCCAGTACTTC.

The chain uses TRBV6-1 and TRBJ2-7, with a possible D match to TRBD2 (5 bases). Germline V gene data show CDR1 as MNHNS and CDR2 as SASEGT. This CDR3 comprises 17 residues. Deletions cut 0 bases from V and 3 bases from J, with 18 bases between. The CDR3: CASSEAVVEGDFYEQYF. CDR3 DNA: TGTGCCAGCAGTGAAGCGGTAGTAGAGGGTGACTTCTACGAGCAGTACTTC.

This chain links TRBV28 with TRBJ2-2; 10 bases line up with TRBD1. The V segment lost 3 bases and the J segment 7 bases; nucleotides outside the gene matches: 8. The CDR3 runs to 16 residues. Germline loops: CDR1 MDHEN, CDR2 SYDVKM. In DNA, the CDR3 is TGTGCCAGCAGTTTTCCCCCGGGACAGGGGATCGGGGAGCTGTTTTTT. This translates into CASSFPPGQGIGELFF.

V is TRBV3-1 (or the pseudogene TRBV3-2) and J is TRBJ2-1; 7 nucleotides align to TRBD2. This CDR3 spans 12 amino acids. Per the germline V gene, CDR1 is LGHDT and CDR2 is YNNKEL (reference sequence). V dropped 1 base and J dropped 15; count of bases not matched to a gene: 6. CDR3: CASSQVTSDPFF. The DNA of the CDR3 is TGTGCCAGCAGCCAAGTAACTAGCGACCCGTTCTTC.

The V and J genes are TRBV19 and TRBJ1-1; D is ambiguous. The germline CDR1 and CDR2 sequences are LNHDA and SQIVND (reference sequence). This CDR3 has 17 residues. V lost 3 bases and J 0 bases, leaving 17 bases between the germline ends. The CDR3 loop is CASSIRGSGSMNTEAFF. The CDR3 DNA reads TGTGCCAGTAGTATTCGAGGGTCGGGCTCCATGAACACTGAAGCTTTCTTT.

V gene TRBV11-3 combines with J gene TRBJ1-1, with D uncertain. This CDR3 is built from 13 residues. Looked up from germline, CDR1 is SGHNT and CDR2 is YENEEA. The CDR3 sequence: CATAYDWNTEAFF. CDR3 bases: TGTGCTACCGCCTATGACTGGAACACTGAAGCTTTCTTT.

This clone was picked up one time. CDR3 DNA sequence: TGTGCCAGCAGTCCCCGACAGGGGGGGTCCTACGAGCAGTACTTC. This gives the protein CASSPRQGGSYEQYF. This chain connects TRBV27 to TRBJ2-7, with 9 positions matching TRBD1. The junction had 6 bases not matched to a gene; V was cut back by 5 bases and J by 1 base. From germline, CDR1 is MNHEY and CDR2 SMNVEV (reference sequence). The CDR3 is 15 residues long.

This sequence joins TRBV11-2 and TRBJ1-5; D call uncertain. Trimming removed 1 base from V and 3 bases from J, with 4 bases in between. The CDR3 extends over 13 amino acids. CDR1 and CDR2 (germline): SGHAT, FQNNGV. DNA of the CDR3: TGTGCCAGCAGCTTAGGGCACAATCAGCCCCAGCATTTT. It encodes CASSLGHNQPQHF.

The chain employs TRBV4-1 and TRBJ2-7; 7 bases fit TRBD1. The V segment lost 3 bases and the J segment 4 bases; nucleotides outside the gene matches: 6. The CDR3 contains 14 residues. CDR1 is MGHRA, CDR2 YSYEKL, per germline. The CDR3 is CASSQGQLLYEQYF. CDR3 sequence (DNA): TGCGCCAGCAGCCAGGGACAGCTTCTTTACGAGCAGTACTTC.

The chain's CDR3 is CASSSGQEGETQYF. CDR3 nucleotide sequence: TGTGCCAGCAGTTCGGGACAGGAGGGAGAGACCCAGTACTTC. The rearrangement links TRBV11-3 to TRBJ2-5; 8 bases agree with TRBD1. In germline, CDR1 is SGHNT, CDR2 YENEEA. This CDR3 region has 14 residues. Unmatched junction bases numbered 7, after V lost 6 bases and J lost 4 bases.

A few counts support this clone. The chain has TRBV2 and TRBJ1-1; the match to TRBD1 covers 10 bases. From germline, CDR1 is SNHLY and CDR2 FYNNEI. J was trimmed by 3 bases and V by 7 bases; bases with no gene match: 5. The CDR3 is made up of 14 amino acids. In DNA form, the CDR3 reads TGTGCCAGCACTCGGGACAGGGGATACACTGAAGCTTTCTTT. Amino acid sequence: CASTRDRGYTEAFF.

This clone was observed a handful of times. The chain carries TRBV23-1 and TRBJ1-4; 8 bases are shared with TRBD1. TRBV23-1 carries the ORF label, with uncertain function. The CDR3 totals 17 residues. Germline trimming cut 7 bases from V and 8 bases from J; bases unmatched to any gene: 18. The CDR3 sequence: CASITLRTGRIGEKLFF. DNA of the CDR3: TGCGCCAGCATTACTTTAAGGACAGGGAGAATAGGAGAAAAACTGTTTTTT.

The chain combines TRBV24-1 with TRBJ1-5; 7 bases map to TRBD1. Trimming cost V 2 bases and J 7 bases; bases outside gene matches: 7. Germline CDR1 reads KGHDR; CDR2 reads SFDVKD. This CDR3 has 15 amino acids. The CDR3 DNA reads TGTGCCACCAGTGATTCTCGACAGGGTAACCAGCCCCAGCATTTT. Encoded protein: CATSDSRQGNQPQHF.

The CDR3 reads CASSQEKEREGRMEDTQYF. In DNA, the CDR3 is TGTGCCAGCAGCCAAGAAAAAGAGCGGGAGGGCCGGATGGAAGATACGCAGTATTTT. The chain has TRBV3-1 (or the pseudogene TRBV3-2) and TRBJ2-3, with 10 bases that match TRBD2. The CDR3 is 19 residues long. The germline V gene encodes CDR1 LGHDT and CDR2 YNNKEL (reference sequence). Unmatched junction bases numbered 14, after V lost 0 bases and J lost 5 bases.

The chain couples TRBV6-5 to TRBJ1-1; D is unclear. Per germline, CDR1 MNHEY and CDR2 SVGAGI. The V gene lost 4 bases and the J gene lost 5 bases, with 14 bases spanning the gap. The CDR3 runs 14 residues. For the CDR3, the DNA is TGTGCCAGCAGTTTATCAGGCAGGATAACTGAAGCTTTCTTT. It encodes CASSLSGRITEAFF.

V gene TRBV13 combines with J gene TRBJ1-4, with 9 bases identical to TRBD1. V dropped 8 bases and J dropped 8; count of bases not matched to a gene: 6. CDR3 length equals 13 residues. Germline CDR1 is PRHDT and CDR2 is FYEKMQ (reference sequence). In DNA form, the CDR3 reads TGTGCCAGCTCCACCGGACAGGGGGAAAAACTGTTTTTT. This sequence encodes CASSTGQGEKLFF.

The chain is built from TRBV27 and TRBJ1-2; D is unclear. CDR3 size: 13 residues. CDR1 and CDR2 (germline): MNHEY, SMNVEV (reference sequence). Deletions cut 5 bases from V and 6 bases from J, with 13 bases between. DNA of the CDR3: TGTGCCAGCAGTCCCGGACTGCGAAATGGCTACACCTTC. This sequence encodes CASSPGLRNGYTF.

This sequence joins TRBV7-8 and TRBJ2-3; TRBD1 is a possible D gene (6 bases). CDR1 is SGHVS, CDR2 FQNEAQ, per germline. CDR3 length equals 12 residues. V gave up 3 bases and J gave up 6 bases, with 7 bases separating them. CDR3 protein: CASSFQGDTQYF. The CDR3 DNA follows: TGTGCCAGCAGCTTTCAGGGGGATACGCAGTATTTT.

The V and J genes are TRBV5-5 and TRBJ1-1, with a tentative D call TRBD1 (6 bases). Looked up from germline, CDR1 is SGHKS and CDR2 is YYEKEE (reference sequence). V shed 3 bases and J shed 1 base, with 13 bases lying between them. The CDR3 is made up of 15 amino acids. For the CDR3, the DNA is TGTGCCAGCAGCTACACTGGACAGCCGAACACTGAAGCTTTCTTT. Residues: CASSYTGQPNTEAFF.

V gene TRBV27 combines with J gene TRBJ1-6; D gene ambiguous. The CDR3 sequence is 15 residues long. Germline V CDR1 and CDR2: MNHEY, SMNVEV (reference sequence). Trimming took off 2 bases at V and 5 bases at J, with 10 bases between the two ends. CDR3 DNA sequence: TGTGCCAGCAGTTTAGGCGGCCTTAATAATTCACCCCTCCACTTT. Translated: CASSLGGLNNSPLHF.